One and the same sample provided the 30 T cell receptor beta chains below, sequenced in a study of neurological immune-mediated disorders. Sample time point: longitudinal time-point 2. TCRdb recomputed calls from the 5' RACE reads with MiXCR, one row per CDR3 protein. The sample has approximately 30,000 distinct CDR3 sequences; approximately 13% are singletons. Input material: PBMCs. These receptors originate from a woman between 35 and 50 years old in good health.

There are many counts of this clonotype. The V gene is TRBV18, the J gene TRBJ2-7; perhaps TRBD1 as D (6 bases). The germline V and J ends were trimmed by 3 bases and 2 bases, with 11 bases remaining between them. This CDR3 has 14 amino acids. Germline CDR1 reads KGHSH; CDR2 reads LQKENI. DNA of the CDR3: TGTGCCAGCTCACCGGACAGTGGCCCCTACGAGCAGTACTTC. Its translation: CASSPDSGPYEQYF.

The chain employs TRBV6-1 and TRBJ1-1; perhaps TRBD1 as D (5 bases). The CDR3 has 14 residues. CDR1 is MNHNS, CDR2 SASEGT, per germline. With 10 bases removed from V and 0 bases from J, the gap between germline ends came to 15 bases. The CDR3 nucleotides are TGTGCCACCAAAGACACAGGCTTGAACACTGAAGCTTTCTTT. This translates into CATKDTGLNTEAFF.

The chain combines TRBV5-1 with TRBJ1-6; D unresolved. Per germline, CDR1 SGHRS and CDR2 YFSETQ. V was shortened by 0 bases and J by 7 bases, with 14 bases between the two germline ends. This CDR3 is built from 16 residues. The CDR3 DNA is TGCGCCAGCAGCTTGGACGGCCACCTTGGGAATTCACCCCTCCACTTT. Translated: CASSLDGHLGNSPLHF.

This clonotype came up many times. The chain joins TRBV10-3 to TRBJ1-5, with a possible D match to TRBD1 (6 bases). The CDR3 extends over 14 amino acids. Germline values: CDR1 ENHRY, CDR2 SYGVKD. V was shortened by 11 bases and J by 4 bases, with 18 bases between the two germline ends. DNA of the CDR3: TGTGCCTCATCACCCGCAGGGGTAAATCAGCCCCAGCATTTT. It yields the protein CASSPAGVNQPQHF.

This clonotype appeared many times. V and J are TRBV24-1 and TRBJ1-4, with 11 positions matching TRBD1. Germline V gives CDR1 KGHDR, CDR2 SFDVKD. CDR3 size: 15 residues. The V and J ends lost 4 bases and 12 bases, in that order; junction bases with no gene match: 9. CDR3 in amino acids: CATSDPGQGEDELFF. The CDR3 nucleotides read TGTGCCACCAGTGACCCGGGACAGGGGGAGGATGAACTGTTTTTT.

In its sample, this clonotype was seen many times. This chain connects TRBV6-5 to TRBJ2-6, with D possibly being TRBD1 (5 bases). Germline V gene data show CDR1 as MNHEY and CDR2 as SVGAGI. V was pared by 9 bases and J by 0 bases, with 15 bases between. The CDR3 is made up of 16 amino acids. CDR3 amino acids: CASGARITSGANVLTF. The CDR3, as DNA: TGTGCCAGTGGGGCCAGAATCACCTCTGGGGCCAACGTCCTGACTTTC.

This clonotype was seen ten or more times. J is TRBJ1-1 and V is TRBV5-1; maybe TRBD1 (5 bases). There are 16 residues in the CDR3. The V end lost 2 bases, the J end lost 8 bases, and 22 bases lay between the germline ends. Germline CDR1 SGHRS, CDR2 YFSETQ. This CDR3 reads CASSFKGTVKDLEAFF. As DNA, the CDR3 is TGCGCCAGCAGCTTCAAAGGGACGGTCAAAGATTTGGAAGCTTTCTTT.

This clonotype was counted ten times or more. The genes are TRBV20-1 and TRBJ2-7; maybe TRBD1 (5 bases). Looked up from germline, CDR1 is DFQATT and CDR2 is SNEGSKA (reference sequence). This CDR3 spans 14 amino acids. Trimming took off 3 bases at V and 2 bases at J, with 14 bases between the two ends. The CDR3 sequence is CSASRPQVPYEQYF. The CDR3 region has the DNA TGCAGTGCTAGCCGTCCACAGGTTCCCTACGAGCAGTACTTC.

This clonotype was counted ten times or more. At one end, the junction sequence differs from germline, possibly due to a read error. The J gene is TRBJ1-1, the V gene TRBV20-1; no clear D. The CDR3 sequence is 14 residues long. Germline-derived CDR1 and CDR2 are DFQATT and SNEGSKA (reference sequence). CDR3 in DNA: TGCAGTGCAACCTCGACCGGTGGTGGCACTGAAGCCTTCTTT. Translating gives CSATSTGGGTEAFF.

This clonotype was found many times. This sequence joins TRBV9 and TRBJ2-1; 14 positions agree with TRBD2. The V and J ends lost 4 bases and 9 bases, in that order; junction bases with no gene match: 9. This CDR3 is 16 amino acids long. CDR1 and CDR2 from the germline V gene are SGDLS and YYNGEE. CDR3 protein: CASSYGTSGGQGEQFF. CDR3 DNA: TGTGCCAGCAGCTATGGGACTAGCGGGGGCCAGGGTGAGCAGTTCTTC. Supplemented by reference TRBV9 and TRBJ2-1, the full variable domain reads DSGVTQTPKHLITATGQRVTLRCSPRSGDLSVYWYQQSLDQGLQFLIQYYNGEERAKGNILERFSAQQFPDLHSELNLSSLELGDSALYFCASSYGTSGGQGEQFFGPGTRLTVL.

In this sample, this clonotype turned up many times. This chain connects TRBV6-1 to TRBJ1-4; D is uncertain. The CDR3 loop spans 13 amino acids. The germline V and J ends were trimmed by 6 bases and 8 bases, with 13 bases remaining between them. Germline loops: CDR1 MNHNS, CDR2 SASEGT. CDR3: CASSRQTEEKLFF. The CDR3 DNA reads as TGTGCCAGCAGCCGTCAAACGGAGGAAAAACTGTTTTTT.

Many counts were recorded for this clonotype. The chain has TRBV18 and TRBJ2-5; TRBD1 matches at 7 bases. CDR3 length: 16 amino acids. Germline loops: CDR1 KGHSH, CDR2 LQKENI. V gave up 0 bases and J gave up 5 bases; unmatched junction bases: 9. The CDR3 DNA follows: TGTGCCAGCTCACCACCGACAGGGTCGGTCGGGGAGACCCAGTACTTC. It yields the protein CASSPPTGSVGETQYF.

By sample fraction, this clonotype is medium-sized. The V gene is TRBV12-3 or TRBV12-4, the J gene TRBJ2-5; D is ambiguous. This CDR3 is built from 13 residues. Trimming shortened V by 2 bases and J by 5 bases, and 9 bases separated the two germline ends. In DNA, the CDR3 is TGTGCCAGCAGTTTAACAGTGGCGGAGACCCAGTACTTC. Its translation is CASSLTVAETQYF.

This clonotype was picked up many times. The rearrangement joins TRBV6-2 or TRBV6-3 to TRBJ2-3; tentatively, D is TRBD1 (6 bases). The V end was cut by 4 bases, the J end by 5 bases, with 19 bases between. CDR1 and CDR2 from the germline V gene are MNHEY and SVGEGT. The CDR3 totals 16 residues. CDR3 coding DNA: TGTGCCAGCAGTTCCAACGAGATTTACAGGGAAGATACGCAGTATTTT. Residues: CASSSNEIYREDTQYF.

This clonotype came up many times. This chain links TRBV7-2 with TRBJ1-1; 8 bases are a match to TRBD1. The CDR3 runs to 13 residues. In germline, CDR1 is SGHTA, CDR2 FQGNSA. V trimming: 3 bases; J trimming: 4 bases; junction bases outside the gene matches: 1. Written as DNA, the CDR3 is TGTGCCAGCAGCTTCGGACAGGGCACTGAAGCTTTCTTT. This encodes CASSFGQGTEAFF.

The sample holds many counts of this clonotype. The rearrangement uses TRBV20-1 and TRBJ2-3; D is perhaps TRBD1 or TRBD2 (6 bases each). The CDR3 extends over 17 amino acids. The germline CDR1 and CDR2 sequences are DFQATT and SNEGSKA (reference sequence). Trimming shortened V by 0 bases and J by 4 bases, and 20 bases separated the two germline ends. CDR3 DNA sequence: TGCAGTGCTAGAGATGGCCAACGGCCTCGGGGGCCAGATACGCAGTATTTT. It codes for CSARDGQRPRGPDTQYF.

This clonotype was observed at least ten times. The chain carries TRBV5-1 and TRBJ2-5; D is unresolved. V gave up 0 bases and J gave up 1 base, with 10 bases separating them. Germline V gene sequence: CDR1 SGHRS, CDR2 YFSETQ. This CDR3 spans 15 amino acids. This CDR3 reads CASSLGTDPQETQYF. The CDR3 nucleotides are TGCGCCAGCAGCTTGGGGACGGACCCCCAAGAGACCCAGTACTTC.

This clonotype was counted many times. This chain connects TRBV6-5 to TRBJ2-2; unclear D gene. Germline CDR1 and CDR2: MNHEY and SVGAGI. The CDR3 extends over 12 amino acids. V lost 2 bases to trimming and J lost 4 bases, with 2 bases between them. The CDR3 coding sequence is TGTGCCAGCAGTTACCGCACCGGGGAGCTGTTTTTT. Its translation is CASSYRTGELFF.

This clonotype was detected ten times or more. This chain joins TRBV9 and TRBJ2-6; no clear D. V lost 5 bases to trimming and J lost 0 bases, with 9 bases between them. Germline CDR1 SGDLS, CDR2 YYNGEE. The CDR3 is 15 residues long. The CDR3 coding sequence is TGTGCCAGCAGTGGGGTTAACTCTGGGGCCAACGTCCTGACTTTC. Its translation: CASSGVNSGANVLTF.

This clonotype came up many times. The rearrangement uses TRBV2 and TRBJ2-6; D is perhaps TRBD1 (5 bases). With 4 bases removed from V and 4 bases from J, the gap between germline ends came to 14 bases. Per germline, CDR1 SNHLY and CDR2 FYNNEI. The CDR3 has 16 residues. The DNA for the CDR3 is TGTGCCAGCAGTGTTGGGGCTTCGAGGGGGGCCAACGTCCTGACTTTC. Amino acid sequence: CASSVGASRGANVLTF. Looking up the rest from reference TRBV2 and TRBJ2-6 gives the full variable domain: EPEVTQTPSHQVTQMGQEVILRCVPISNHLYFYWYRQILGQKVEFLVSFYNNEISEKSEIFDDQFSVERPDGSNFTLKIRSTKLEDSAMYFCASSVGASRGANVLTFGAGSRLTVL.

This clonotype came up many times. The V call is TRBV29-1, the J call TRBJ1-3; D is unclear. V dropped 4 bases and J dropped 10 bases, with 14 bases sitting between them. Germline V lookup: CDR1 SQVTM, CDR2 ANQGSEA. The CDR3 runs to 12 residues. CDR3 nucleotide sequence: TGCAGCGTTGTGGATGCCATGGGGACCATATATTTT. This encodes CSVVDAMGTIYF.

The table lists this clonotype with many counts. This sequence joins TRBV20-1 and TRBJ2-1; maybe TRBD2 (6 bases). In germline, CDR1 is DFQATT, CDR2 SNEGSKA (reference sequence). The CDR3 consists of 14 residues. The germline V and J ends were trimmed by 1 base and 7 bases, with 14 bases remaining between them. CDR3: CSARVGRDGNEQFF. The DNA for the CDR3 is TGCAGTGCTAGAGTTGGGCGGGATGGTAATGAGCAGTTCTTC.

This clonotype was seen repeatedly, ten times or more. The chain has TRBV5-6 and TRBJ2-3; 8 bases agree with TRBD2. Per the germline V gene, CDR1 is SGHDT and CDR2 is YYEEEE. V trimming: 4 bases; J trimming: 6 bases; junction bases outside the gene matches: 10. This CDR3 has 15 amino acids. CDR3 nucleotide sequence: TGTGCCAGCAGCCTACTAGCGGTTAAGTCGGATACGCAGTATTTT. Protein product: CASSLLAVKSDTQYF.

This clonotype was recorded at least ten times. The J gene is TRBJ1-3, the V gene TRBV4-3; D is ambiguous. The germline gives CDR1 LGHNA, CDR2 YSLEER. CDR3 size: 16 residues. Trimming removed 2 bases at V and 0 bases at J, with 11 bases between. This CDR3 reads CASSQWSLDSGNTIYF. In DNA, the CDR3 is TGCGCCAGCAGCCAATGGTCCCTAGACTCTGGAAACACCATATATTTT.

This clonotype was seen ten or more times. The gene calls are TRBV7-2 and TRBJ1-2; D is possibly TRBD1 (6 bases). CDR3 length: 16 residues. V was cut by 5 bases and J by 1 base, with 17 bases left in between. Germline lookup yields CDR1 SGHTA and CDR2 FQGNSA. CDR3 sequence: CASSLGGQRINYGYTF. In nucleotides, the CDR3 is TGTGCCAGCAGCCTAGGAGGACAGCGAATTAACTATGGCTACACCTTC. Together with reference TRBV7-2 and TRBJ1-2, the CDR3 gives the full variable domain: GAGVSQSPSNKVTEKGKDVELRCDPISGHTALYWYRQSLGQGLEFLIYFQGNSAPDKSGLPSDRFSAERTGGSVSTLTIQRTQQEDSAVYLCASSLGGQRINYGYTFGSGTRLTVV.

In its sample, this clonotype was seen many times. This sequence joins TRBV4-3 and TRBJ2-1; D uncertain. The germline gives CDR1 LGHNA, CDR2 YSLEER. Trimming took off 5 bases at V and 8 bases at J, with 16 bases between the two ends. This CDR3 spans 14 amino acids. CDR3 nucleotide sequence: TGCGCCAGCAGCAAAAGGGAACTTGGCGATGAGCAGTTCTTC. Protein: CASSKRELGDEQFF.

Many counts were recorded for this clonotype. The chain combines TRBV12-3 or TRBV12-4 with TRBJ1-4; D might be TRBD1 (5 bases). The CDR3 extends over 14 amino acids. V was cut by 2 bases and J by 8 bases, with 12 bases left in between. The CDR3 coding sequence is TGTGCCAGCAGTTTACTTCTGGGGGAGGAAAAACTGTTTTTT. It translates to CASSLLLGEEKLFF.

This clonotype has a count of ten or more. The chain recombines TRBV6-5 with TRBJ2-3, with 10 bases identical to TRBD2. Germline CDR1 and CDR2: MNHEY and SVGAGI. The CDR3 runs 15 residues. V trimming: 1 base; J trimming: 10 bases; junction bases outside the gene matches: 8. The CDR3 sequence: CASSYFGERGGAQYF. CDR3 in DNA: TGTGCCAGCAGTTACTTCGGGGAGCGGGGGGGCGCGCAGTATTTT.

As to this clonotype: A much larger clone differs from this one at a single base, so this may be a read error. The chain combines TRBV7-2 with TRBJ2-5; D could derive from TRBD1 or TRBD2 (5 bases each). Germline-derived CDR1 and CDR2 are SGHTA and FQGNSA. The CDR3 consists of 13 residues. The CDR3 sequence is CVSSSGHQETQYF. The CDR3 nucleotides are TGTGTCAGCAGCTCGGGACACCAAGAGACCCAGTACTTC.

This clonotype was observed many times. The rearrangement links TRBV20-1 to TRBJ1-5; D may be TRBD1 (6 bases). The CDR3 is 15 amino acids. In germline, CDR1 is DFQATT, CDR2 SNEGSKA (reference sequence). The V end lost 3 bases, the J end lost 4 bases, and 16 bases lay between the germline ends. CDR3 nucleotide sequence: TGCAGTGCTAGCCGAAGGGGGGCAAGTAATCAGCCCCAGCATTTT. Translating gives CSASRRGASNQPQHF.